The 9 T cell receptor beta chains presented below share a single source sample, sequenced in a study of control samples from healthy donors and cancer patients. Generated by immunoSEQ multiplex PCR, the TCRdb table keeps only in-frame clones and is missing some. The sample lists tens of thousands of clones, over 75% seen once, with 6.5% to 8.5% in the top ten. The sequencing input was blood. All receptors derive from a man in his forties or fifties in good health.

The chain recombines TRBV2 with TRBJ2-7; D tentatively reads TRBD1 or TRBD2 (5 bases each). There are 13 residues in the CDR3. Trimming shortened V by 5 bases and J by 2 bases, and 10 bases separated the two germline ends. Germline CDR1 SNHLY, CDR2 FYNNEI. As DNA, the CDR3 is TGTGCCAGCAGTATGTGGGACGCCTACGAGCAGTACTTC. Amino acids: CASSMWDAYEQYF.

With respect to this clone: At one of its ends the junction is not consistent with the germline gene, which may arise from a read error. V is TRBV6-1 and J is TRBJ2-4; D ambiguous. The CDR3 runs 15 residues. Germline CDR1 is MNHNS and CDR2 is SASEGT. This CDR3 is CASSEFSVAQSHTNF. CDR3 bases: TGTGCCAGCAGTGAATTCAGCGTAGCTCAATCTCACACTAACTTC.

CDR3 sequence: CATSREGVYGDSYEQYF. In nucleotides, the CDR3 is TGTGCCACCAGCAGAGAGGGGGTGTATGGGGACTCCTACGAGCAGTACTTC. This sequence joins TRBV15 and TRBJ2-7; D is tentatively TRBD1 or TRBD2 (5 bases each). In germline, CDR1 is LNHNV, CDR2 YYDKDF (reference sequence). The germline V and J ends were trimmed by 0 bases and 0 bases, with 15 bases remaining between them. This CDR3 region has 17 residues.

This CDR3 reads CSVAAGQRTDTQYF. For the CDR3, the DNA is TGCAGCGTTGCGGCAGGCCAACGCACAGATACGCAGTATTTT. J is TRBJ2-3 and V is TRBV29-1; D remains unclear. The CDR3 is 14 residues long. Germline V gene data show CDR1 as SQVTM and CDR2 as ANQGSEA. Between the trimmed V and J ends, which lost 4 bases and 1 base, there was a span of 12 bases.

The V and J genes are TRBV5-1 and TRBJ1-2; 9 positions agree with TRBD1. The J segment lost 8 bases and the V segment lost 4 bases, leaving 12 bases of the junction unmatched. Germline V CDR1 and CDR2: SGHRS, YFSETQ. This CDR3 comprises 15 residues. This CDR3 is CASSLEQQGAVGYTF. For the CDR3, the DNA is TGCGCCAGCAGCCTAGAACAACAGGGGGCGGTAGGCTACACCTTC.

The chain employs TRBV11-3 and TRBJ1-5, with D unresolved. Trimming pared 1 base from V and 4 bases from J, leaving 11 bases between. The CDR3 is 15 amino acids. Looked up from germline, CDR1 is SGHNT and CDR2 is YENEEA. CDR3 region: CASSLGAAGNQPQHF. As DNA, the CDR3 is TGTGCCAGCAGCTTAGGCGCGGCGGGGAATCAGCCCCAGCATTTT.

The chain carries TRBV5-6 and TRBJ1-1, with D possibly TRBD1 on 5 matching bases. The CDR3 has 13 residues. Trimming stripped 4 bases from V and 5 bases from J, with 12 bases between. Germline CDR1 and CDR2: SGHDT and YYEEEE. CDR3 sequence (DNA): TGTGCCAGCAGCCCCGGTGGGGGTACTGAAGCTTTCTTT. Translation gives CASSPGGGTEAFF.

The chain uses TRBV2 and TRBJ1-2; D might be TRBD1 (5 bases). In germline, CDR1 is SNHLY, CDR2 FYNNEI. The CDR3 consists of 14 residues. Trimming pared 1 base from V and 1 base from J, leaving 7 bases between. The CDR3, as DNA: TGTGCCAGCAGTGAAGGGGACCTTAACTATGGCTACACCTTC. It encodes CASSEGDLNYGYTF.

The chain is built from TRBV5-8 and TRBJ2-2, with 11 bases matching TRBD2. Germline V CDR1 and CDR2: SGHTS, YDEGEE. The junction had 4 bases not matched to a gene; V was cut back by 5 bases and J by 4 bases. The CDR3 spans 15 residues. As DNA, the CDR3 is TGTGCCAGCAGGATAGCGGGGGGGAGCACCGGGGAGCTGTTTTTT. Its translation is CASRIAGGSTGELFF.